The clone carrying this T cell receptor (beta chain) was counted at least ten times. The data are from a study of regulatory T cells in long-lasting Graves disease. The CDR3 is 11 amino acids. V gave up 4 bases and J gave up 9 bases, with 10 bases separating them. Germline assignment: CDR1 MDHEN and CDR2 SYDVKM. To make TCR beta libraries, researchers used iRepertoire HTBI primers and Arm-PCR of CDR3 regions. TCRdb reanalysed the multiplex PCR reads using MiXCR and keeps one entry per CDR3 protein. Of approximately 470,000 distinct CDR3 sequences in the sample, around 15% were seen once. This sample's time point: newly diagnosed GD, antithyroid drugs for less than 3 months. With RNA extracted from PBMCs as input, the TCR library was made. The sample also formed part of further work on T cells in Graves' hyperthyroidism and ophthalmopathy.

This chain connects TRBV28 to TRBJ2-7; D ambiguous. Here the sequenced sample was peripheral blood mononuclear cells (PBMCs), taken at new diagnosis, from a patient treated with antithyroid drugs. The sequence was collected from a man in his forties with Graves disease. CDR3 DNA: TGTGCCAGCAGTTCTCCCGACTCGCAGTACTTC. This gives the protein CASSSPDSQYF.